This T cell receptor beta chain was profiled in a study of CD8 T cells in ankylosing spondylitis. TCRdb re-called the 5' RACE reads with MiXCR, one entry per CDR3 protein. The top ten hold under 4.5% of the sample, which has about 510,000 distinct CDR3 sequences, less than 6% seen once. Of note for this clonotype: The antigen remains unidentified.

This CDR3 region has 12 residues. CDR1 MDHEN and CDR2 SYDVKM come from the germline V gene. The V end lost 3 bases, the J end lost 7 bases, and 10 bases lay between the germline ends. Study-wide results and caveats: Blood from ankylosing spondylitis patients appeared to carry a characteristic roughly 8-variant TCR beta motif. The authors found the disease-linked clones to be CD8+ and relatively rare in peripheral blood.

Specimen: blood, either unsorted or a sorted T cell fraction (not recorded which). The V and J genes are TRBV28 and TRBJ2-7; no clear D. This TCR derives from a male donor with ankylosing spondylitis. The CDR3 DNA reads as TGTGCCAGCAGTTTCCAAATGGGGGAGCAGTACTTC. Protein: CASSFQMGEQYF. Supplemented by reference TRBV28 and TRBJ2-7, the full variable domain reads DVKVTQSSRYLVKRTGEKVFLECVQDMDHENMFWYRQDPGLGLRLIYFSYDVKMKEKGDIPEGYSVSREKKERFSLILESASTNQTSMYLCASSFQMGEQYFGPGTRLTVT.